This TCR beta chain was sequenced for a study of blood T cell repertoires in COVID-19. Overall study context: Samples taken during acute and convalescent COVID-19 were collected in the United States, Italy and Spain. PBMCs, B-cell-depleted T cells, or T cells were the source of the cDNA or gDNA that made up the material.

J was trimmed by 2 bases and V by 2 bases; bases with no gene match: 5. Germline loops: CDR1 MNHEY, CDR2 SVGAGI. The CDR3 length is 15 residues. Methods used by the authors: Reference gene primer amplification yielded estimated nucleated cell counts. The table came from immunoSEQ multiplex PCR; TCRdb's copy has only in-frame clones and leaves some out. V, J and clone size are those of that table, while D and trimming were read from the DNA. Found here are approximately 170,000 clones, roughly 87% of them singletons; the top ten hold 1.5% to 2%. Sequencing was carried out using peripheral blood. The V and J genes are TRBV6-5 and TRBJ1-2, with TRBD1 matching over 7 bases. The clonotype was recovered from a man aged 18 to 29 who had recovered from COVID-19. CDR3 DNA: TGTGCCAGCAGTTACGATGTGACAGGGAACTATGGCTACACCTTC. Protein: CASSYDVTGNYGYTF.